This T cell receptor beta chain was identified during a study of T-cell reconstitution after alpha-beta-depleted transplantation in children. The TCRbeta library incorporated unique molecular identifiers. TCRdb passed the PCR reads through MiXCR, listing each CDR3 protein once. The sample has approximately 350,000 distinct CDR3 sequences, over 9% seen once. This CDR3 region has 15 residues. In germline, CDR1 is SGHTA, CDR2 FQGTGA. V was trimmed by 3 bases and J by 0 bases, leaving 10 bases between them. The rearrangement links TRBV7-3 to TRBJ2-3; D remains unclear. The source material was PBMCs from the stem cell graft donor, sampled from the stem cell graft. This receptor was taken from a human donor who donated a stem cell graft to a child with acute lymphoblastic leukemia. CDR3 sequence: CASSLYKTSTDTQYF. DNA for the CDR3: TGTGCCAGCAGCTTGTACAAGACTAGCACAGATACGCAGTATTTT.